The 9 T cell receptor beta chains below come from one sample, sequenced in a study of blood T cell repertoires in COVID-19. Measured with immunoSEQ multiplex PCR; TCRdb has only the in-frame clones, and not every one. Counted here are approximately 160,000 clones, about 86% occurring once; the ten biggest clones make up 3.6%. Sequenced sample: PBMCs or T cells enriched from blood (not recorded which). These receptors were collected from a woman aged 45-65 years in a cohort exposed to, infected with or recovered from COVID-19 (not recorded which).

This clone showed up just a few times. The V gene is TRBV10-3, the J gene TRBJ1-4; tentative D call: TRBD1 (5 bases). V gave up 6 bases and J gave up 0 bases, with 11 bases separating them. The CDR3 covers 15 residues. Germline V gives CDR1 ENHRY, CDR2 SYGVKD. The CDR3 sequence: CAISQEGTTNEKLFF. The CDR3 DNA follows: TGTGCCATCAGCCAGGAGGGGACAACTAATGAAAAACTGTTTTTT.

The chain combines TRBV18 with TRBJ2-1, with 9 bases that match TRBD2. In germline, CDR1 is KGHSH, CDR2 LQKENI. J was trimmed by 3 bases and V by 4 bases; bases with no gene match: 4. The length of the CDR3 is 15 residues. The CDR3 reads CASSRKLAGYNEQFF. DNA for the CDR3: TGTGCCAGCTCACGGAAACTAGCGGGCTACAATGAGCAGTTCTTC.

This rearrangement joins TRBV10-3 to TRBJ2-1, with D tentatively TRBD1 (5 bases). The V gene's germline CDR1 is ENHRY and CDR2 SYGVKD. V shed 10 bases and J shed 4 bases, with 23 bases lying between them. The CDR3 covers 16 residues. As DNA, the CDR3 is TGTGCCACCAGCATTGGCACAGGAGACTCTTACAATGAGCAGTTCTTC. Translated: CATSIGTGDSYNEQFF.

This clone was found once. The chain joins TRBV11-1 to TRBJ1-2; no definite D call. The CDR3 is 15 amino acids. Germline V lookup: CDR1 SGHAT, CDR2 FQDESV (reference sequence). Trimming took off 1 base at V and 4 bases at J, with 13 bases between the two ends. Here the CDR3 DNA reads TGTGCCAGCAGCTTAGGTCGGGGAGAGGGCTATGGCTACACCTTC. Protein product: CASSLGRGEGYGYTF.

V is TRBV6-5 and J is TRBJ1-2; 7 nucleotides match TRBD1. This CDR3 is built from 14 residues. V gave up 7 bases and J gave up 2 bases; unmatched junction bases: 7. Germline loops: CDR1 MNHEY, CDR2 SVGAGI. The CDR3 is CASTKDRRNYGYTF. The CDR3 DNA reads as TGTGCCAGCACCAAGGACAGGAGAAACTATGGCTACACCTTC.

The CDR3 DNA reads TGTGCCACCAGCGAGGGAGCGGGAGGGTACGAGCAGTACTTC. This gives the protein CATSEGAGGYEQYF. This chain links TRBV15 with TRBJ2-7; 10 bases line up with TRBD2. The germline V gene encodes CDR1 LNHNV and CDR2 YYDKDF (reference sequence). Trimming removed 5 bases from V and 4 bases from J; junction bases left unmatched: 5. The CDR3 is 14 amino acids.

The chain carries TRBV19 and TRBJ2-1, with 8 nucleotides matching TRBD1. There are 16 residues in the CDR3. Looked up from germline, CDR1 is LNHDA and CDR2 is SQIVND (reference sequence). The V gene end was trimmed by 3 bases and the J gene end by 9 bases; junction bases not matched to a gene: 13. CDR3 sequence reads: CASSIRSGQGTGEQFF. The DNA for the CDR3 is TGTGCCAGTAGTATCCGCTCCGGACAGGGAACCGGTGAGCAGTTCTTC.

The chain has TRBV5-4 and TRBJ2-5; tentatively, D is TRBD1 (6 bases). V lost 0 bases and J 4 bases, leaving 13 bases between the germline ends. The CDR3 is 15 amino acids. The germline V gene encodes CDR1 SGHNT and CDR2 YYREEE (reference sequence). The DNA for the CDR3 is TGTGCCAGCAGCTTGGGGCAGGGGAATCTAGAGACCCAGTACTTC. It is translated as CASSLGQGNLETQYF.

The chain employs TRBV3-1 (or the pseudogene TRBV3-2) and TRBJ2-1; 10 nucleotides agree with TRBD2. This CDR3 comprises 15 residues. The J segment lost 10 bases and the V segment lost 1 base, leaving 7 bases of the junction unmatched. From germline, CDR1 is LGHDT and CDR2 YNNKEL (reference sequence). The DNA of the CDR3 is TGTGCCAGCAGCCAAGGGCTAGCGGGAGCAGGCGAGCAGTTCTTC. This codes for CASSQGLAGAGEQFF.